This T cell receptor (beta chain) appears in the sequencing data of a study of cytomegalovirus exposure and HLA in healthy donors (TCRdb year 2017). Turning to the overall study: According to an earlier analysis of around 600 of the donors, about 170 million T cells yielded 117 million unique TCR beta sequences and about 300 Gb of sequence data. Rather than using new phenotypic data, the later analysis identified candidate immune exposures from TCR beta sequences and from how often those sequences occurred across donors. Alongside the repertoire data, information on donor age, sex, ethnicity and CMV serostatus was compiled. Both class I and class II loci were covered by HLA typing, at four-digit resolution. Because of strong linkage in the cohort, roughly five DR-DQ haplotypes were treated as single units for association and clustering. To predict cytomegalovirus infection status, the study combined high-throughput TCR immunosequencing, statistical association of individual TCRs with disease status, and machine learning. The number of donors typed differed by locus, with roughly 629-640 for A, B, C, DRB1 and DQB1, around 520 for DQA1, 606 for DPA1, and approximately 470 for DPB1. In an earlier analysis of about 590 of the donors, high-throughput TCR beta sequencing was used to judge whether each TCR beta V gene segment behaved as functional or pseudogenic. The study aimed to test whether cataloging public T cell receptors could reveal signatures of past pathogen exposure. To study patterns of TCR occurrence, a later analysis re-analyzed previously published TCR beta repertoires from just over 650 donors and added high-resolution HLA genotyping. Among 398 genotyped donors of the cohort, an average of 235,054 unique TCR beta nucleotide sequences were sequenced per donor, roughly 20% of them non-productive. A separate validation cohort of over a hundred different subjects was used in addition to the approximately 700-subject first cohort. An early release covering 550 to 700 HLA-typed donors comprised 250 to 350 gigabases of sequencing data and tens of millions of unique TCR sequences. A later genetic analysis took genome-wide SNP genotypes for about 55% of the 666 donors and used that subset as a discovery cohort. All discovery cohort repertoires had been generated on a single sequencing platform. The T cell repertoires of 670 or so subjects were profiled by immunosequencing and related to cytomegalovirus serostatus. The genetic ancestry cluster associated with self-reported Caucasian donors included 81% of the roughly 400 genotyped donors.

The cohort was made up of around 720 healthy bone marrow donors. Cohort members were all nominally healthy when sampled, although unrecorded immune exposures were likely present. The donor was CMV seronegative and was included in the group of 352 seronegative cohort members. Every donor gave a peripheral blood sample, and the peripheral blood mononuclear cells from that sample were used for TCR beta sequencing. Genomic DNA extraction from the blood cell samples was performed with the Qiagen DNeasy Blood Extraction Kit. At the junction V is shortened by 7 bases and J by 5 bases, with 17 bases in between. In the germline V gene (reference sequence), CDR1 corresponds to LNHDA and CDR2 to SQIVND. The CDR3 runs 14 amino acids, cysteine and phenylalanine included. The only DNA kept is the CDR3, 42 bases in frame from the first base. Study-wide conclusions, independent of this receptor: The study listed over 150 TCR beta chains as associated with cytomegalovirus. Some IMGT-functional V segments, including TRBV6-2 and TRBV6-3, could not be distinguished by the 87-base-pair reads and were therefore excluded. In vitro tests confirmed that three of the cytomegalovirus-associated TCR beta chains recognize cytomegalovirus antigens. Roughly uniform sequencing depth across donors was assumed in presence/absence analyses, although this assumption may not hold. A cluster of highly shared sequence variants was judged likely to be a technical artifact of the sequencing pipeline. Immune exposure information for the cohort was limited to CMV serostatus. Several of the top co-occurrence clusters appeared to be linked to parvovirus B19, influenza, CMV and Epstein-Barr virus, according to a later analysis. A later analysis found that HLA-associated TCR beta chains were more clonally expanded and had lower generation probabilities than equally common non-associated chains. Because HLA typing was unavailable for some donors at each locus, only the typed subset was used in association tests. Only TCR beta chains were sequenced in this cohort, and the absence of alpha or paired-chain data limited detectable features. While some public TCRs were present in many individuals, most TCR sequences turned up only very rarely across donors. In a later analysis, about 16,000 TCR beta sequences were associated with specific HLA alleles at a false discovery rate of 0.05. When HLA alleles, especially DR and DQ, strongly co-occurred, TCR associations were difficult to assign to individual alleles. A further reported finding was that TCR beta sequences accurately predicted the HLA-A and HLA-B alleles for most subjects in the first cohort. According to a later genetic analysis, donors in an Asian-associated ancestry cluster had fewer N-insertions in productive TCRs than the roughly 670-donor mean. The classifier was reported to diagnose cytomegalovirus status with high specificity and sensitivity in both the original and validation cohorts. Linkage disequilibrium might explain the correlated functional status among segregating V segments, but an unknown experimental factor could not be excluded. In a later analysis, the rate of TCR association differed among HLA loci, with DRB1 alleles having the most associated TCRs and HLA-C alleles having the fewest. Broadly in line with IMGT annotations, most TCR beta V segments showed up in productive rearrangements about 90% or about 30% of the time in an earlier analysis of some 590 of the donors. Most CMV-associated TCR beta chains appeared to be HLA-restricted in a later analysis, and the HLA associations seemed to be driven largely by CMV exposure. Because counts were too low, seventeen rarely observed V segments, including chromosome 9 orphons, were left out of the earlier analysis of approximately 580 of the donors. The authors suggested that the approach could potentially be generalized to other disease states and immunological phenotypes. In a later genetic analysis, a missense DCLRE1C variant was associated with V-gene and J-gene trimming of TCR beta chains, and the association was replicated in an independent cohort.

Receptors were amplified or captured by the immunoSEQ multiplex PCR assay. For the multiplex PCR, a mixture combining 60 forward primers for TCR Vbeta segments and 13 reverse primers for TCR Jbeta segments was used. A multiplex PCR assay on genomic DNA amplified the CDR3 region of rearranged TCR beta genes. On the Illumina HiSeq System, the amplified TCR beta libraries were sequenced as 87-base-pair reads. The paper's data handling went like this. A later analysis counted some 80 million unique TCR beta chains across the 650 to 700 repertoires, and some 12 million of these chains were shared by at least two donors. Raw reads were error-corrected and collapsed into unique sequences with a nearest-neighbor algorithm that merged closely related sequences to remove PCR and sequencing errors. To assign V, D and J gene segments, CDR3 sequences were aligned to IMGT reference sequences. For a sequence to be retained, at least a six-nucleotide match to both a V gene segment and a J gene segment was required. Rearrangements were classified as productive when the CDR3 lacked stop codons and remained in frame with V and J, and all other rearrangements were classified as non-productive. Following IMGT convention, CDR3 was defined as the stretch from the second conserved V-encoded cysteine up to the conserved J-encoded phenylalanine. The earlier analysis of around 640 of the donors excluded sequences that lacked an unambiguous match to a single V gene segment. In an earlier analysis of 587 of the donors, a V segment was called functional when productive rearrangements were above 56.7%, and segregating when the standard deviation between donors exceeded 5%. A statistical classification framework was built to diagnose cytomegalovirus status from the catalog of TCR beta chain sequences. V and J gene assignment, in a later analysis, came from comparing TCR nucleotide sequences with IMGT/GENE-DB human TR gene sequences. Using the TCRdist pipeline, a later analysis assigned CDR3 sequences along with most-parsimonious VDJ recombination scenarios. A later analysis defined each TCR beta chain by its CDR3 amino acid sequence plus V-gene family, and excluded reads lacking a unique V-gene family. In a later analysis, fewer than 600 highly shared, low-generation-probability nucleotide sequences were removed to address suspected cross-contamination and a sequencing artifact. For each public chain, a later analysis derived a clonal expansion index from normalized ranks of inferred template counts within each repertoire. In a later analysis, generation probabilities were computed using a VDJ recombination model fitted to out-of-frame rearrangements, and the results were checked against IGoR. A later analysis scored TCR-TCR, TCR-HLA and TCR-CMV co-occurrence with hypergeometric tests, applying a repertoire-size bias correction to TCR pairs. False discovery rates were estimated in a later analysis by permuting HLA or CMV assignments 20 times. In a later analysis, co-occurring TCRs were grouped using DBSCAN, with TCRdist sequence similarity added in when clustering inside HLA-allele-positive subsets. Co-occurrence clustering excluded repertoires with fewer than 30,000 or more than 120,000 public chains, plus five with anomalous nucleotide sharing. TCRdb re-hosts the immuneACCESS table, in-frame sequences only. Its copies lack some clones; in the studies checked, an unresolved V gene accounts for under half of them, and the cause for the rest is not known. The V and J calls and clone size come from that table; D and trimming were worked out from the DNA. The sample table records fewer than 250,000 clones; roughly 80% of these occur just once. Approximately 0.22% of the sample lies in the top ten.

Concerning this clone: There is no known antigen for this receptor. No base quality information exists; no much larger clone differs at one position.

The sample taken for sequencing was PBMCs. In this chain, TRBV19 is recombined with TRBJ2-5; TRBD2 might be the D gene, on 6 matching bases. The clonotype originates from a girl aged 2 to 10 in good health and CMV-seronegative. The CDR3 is CASKSGGMTETQYF. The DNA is TGTGCCAGTAAATCCGGGGGAATGACGGAGACCCAGTACTTC.